This T cell receptor (beta chain) comes out of a study of T cell repertoires in cytomegalovirus infection. Study in general: Based on public TCR beta signatures, there were indications of CMV infection and of a matching HLA type.

Study-wide findings and caveats: Cumulative public TCR beta family frequency identified CMV carriers with the relevant HLA. It was HLA-C-restricted CMV-specific TCR beta clonotypes that dominated the response ex vivo.

TCRdb processed the reads anew with MiXCR; each CDR3 protein has one entry. Of some 440,000 distinct CDR3 sequences listed, 30% to 40% were seen once; the top ten hold roughly 15%. A note on this clonotype: What it binds is unknown.

The junction had 8 bases not matched to a gene; V was cut back by 11 bases and J by 3 bases. Germline CDR1 is ENHRY and CDR2 is SYGVKD. The CDR3 runs 13 residues. This sequence originates from a human donor in good health (CMV status not recorded). Some clones in this sample may be carry-over from other donors' samples. This chain connects TRBV10-3 to TRBJ1-2; TRBD1 agrees at 8 bases. The sequencing sample was made of PBMCs. The CDR3 here is CAAGTGYDYGYTF. The CDR3 nucleotides read TGTGCCGCAGGGACAGGTTACGACTATGGCTACACCTTC.